Listed below are T cell receptor beta chains from one sample, sequenced in a study of blood T cell repertoires in COVID-19. Produced via immunoSEQ multiplex PCR; TCRdb's table is partial and in-frame only. Seen here are 150,000 or so clones, approximately 82% observed once, and the top ten hold about 20%. Input material: peripheral blood. These receptors originate from a woman of 80 years or more with acute or convalescent COVID-19. CDR3s include the opening cysteine and the closing phenylalanine or tryptophan.

j_gene: TRBJ2-1
v_gene: TRBV18
CDR3aa: CASSPLAGGYNEQFF

j_gene: TRBJ2-3
v_gene: TRBV11-3
CDR3aa: CASSLDGGVTDTQYF

j_gene: TRBJ1-1
v_gene: TRBV5-5
CDR3aa: CASSLAGVGGTEAFF

j_gene: TRBJ2-1
v_gene: TRBV10-3
CDR3aa: CASGEWDNEQFF

j_gene: TRBJ1-1
v_gene: TRBV30
CDR3aa: CAWTTTGWNTEAFF

j_gene: TRBJ1-6
v_gene: TRBV19
CDR3aa: CASSISGTGVNSPLHF

j_gene: TRBJ1-5
v_gene: TRBV4-1
CDR3aa: CASSQGTGNQPQHF

j_gene: TRBJ1-5
v_gene: TRBV11-2
CDR3aa: CASSLNRGRRPQHF

j_gene: TRBJ1-3
v_gene: TRBV5-4
CDR3aa: CASSFDRGNTIYF

j_gene: TRBJ1-1
v_gene: TRBV25-1
CDR3aa: CASSDRRGTEAFF

j_gene: TRBJ1-1
v_gene: TRBV6-5
CDR3aa: CASNTGMKHTEAFF

j_gene: TRBJ1-1
v_gene: TRBV15
CDR3aa: CATSTQGGTEAFF

j_gene: TRBJ1-1
v_gene: TRBV19
CDR3aa: CASSPGTLGKTEAFF

j_gene: TRBJ2-3
v_gene: TRBV7-8
CDR3aa: CASSLGLGGNTDTQYF

j_gene: TRBJ1-1
v_gene: TRBV5-1
CDR3aa: CASSPGVNTEAFF